These 2 T cell receptor beta chains were sequenced from one sample in a study of cytomegalovirus exposure and HLA in healthy donors. Method: immunoSEQ multiplex PCR; TCRdb's copy keeps in-frame clones and lacks some. The sample lists under 400,000 clones; 88% were seen once. Sequences were obtained from PBMCs. These receptors came from a man aged 25 to 40 in good health and CMV-seronegative.

The rearrangement uses TRBV12-5 and TRBJ2-7, with 7 bases that match TRBD1. Per germline, CDR1 LGHNT and CDR2 FRNRAP. The CDR3 runs to 17 residues. The V segment lost 0 bases and the J segment 2 bases; nucleotides outside the gene matches: 10. The CDR3 sequence: CASGLVRLVDRAYEQYF. The CDR3 bases are TGTGCTAGTGGTTTGGTACGTCTGGTCGACAGGGCCTACGAGCAGTACTTC.

The V and J genes are TRBV7-6 and TRBJ2-5; 14 nucleotides agree with TRBD2. Germline loops: CDR1 SGHVS, CDR2 FNYEAQ. The CDR3 totals 15 residues. Germline trimming cut 6 bases from V and 5 bases from J; bases unmatched to any gene: 5. The chain's CDR3 is CASSPRTSGGETQYF. The DNA for the CDR3 is TGTGCCAGCAGTCCTCGGACTAGCGGGGGGGAGACCCAGTACTTC.